Below are 21 T cell receptor beta chains sequenced from a single sample in a study of metastatic and nonmetastatic thyroid tumors. TCRdb re-analyzed the PCR reads using MiXCR. The data hold about 9,900 clones, with about a tenth observed a single time. All patients were untreated before thyroid surgery. The sequenced sample was tumor tissue. Receptors were obtained from a female donor with papillary thyroid cancer or a benign thyroid nodule (not recorded which). Some clones in this sample may be carry-over from other donors' samples.

This clone was picked up many times. The rearrangement links TRBV20-1 to TRBJ1-4; D is unclear. Per germline, CDR1 DFQATT and CDR2 SNEGSKA (reference sequence). This CDR3 contains 13 residues. Trimming removed 6 bases from V and 5 bases from J, with 13 bases in between. CDR3: CSAGGPRNEKLFF. Written as DNA, the CDR3 is TGCAGTGCGGGAGGGCCGAGGAATGAAAAACTGTTTTTT.

This clone was detected ten times or more. This chain connects TRBV5-4 to TRBJ2-1; no clear D gene. Germline loops: CDR1 SGHNT, CDR2 YYREEE (reference sequence). V was trimmed by 0 bases and J by 7 bases, leaving 5 bases between them. This CDR3 has 12 residues. CDR3 bases: TGTGCCAGCAGCTTGGCGGTAAATGAGCAGTTCTTC. It translates to CASSLAVNEQFF. The variable domain in full, completed from reference TRBV5-4 and TRBJ2-1, reads ETGVTQSPTHLIKTRGQQVTLRCSSQSGHNTVSWYQQALGQGPQFIFQYYREEENGRGNFPPRFSGLQFPNYSSELNVNALELDDSALYLCASSLAVNEQFFGPGTRLTVL.

This clone qualifies as medium-sized. V and J are TRBV24-1 and TRBJ2-7, with a tentative D call TRBD2 (5 bases). Trimming pared 0 bases from V and 4 bases from J, leaving 6 bases between. This CDR3 contains 13 residues. Per the germline V gene, CDR1 is KGHDR and CDR2 is SFDVKD. The CDR3 here is CATSDLRGYEQYF. In DNA, the CDR3 is TGTGCCACCAGTGATTTGCGGGGTTACGAGCAGTACTTC.

The chain recombines TRBV30 with TRBJ2-1; unclear D gene. Germline CDR1 is GTSNPN and CDR2 is SVGIG (reference sequence). This CDR3 region has 16 residues. The ends were cut back, 0 bases at V and 7 bases at J, with 19 bases in the middle. The CDR3 protein is CAWSVPMGANRNEQFF. The CDR3 coding sequence is TGTGCCTGGAGTGTTCCCATGGGTGCTAATAGAAATGAGCAGTTCTTC. Combining the CDR3 with reference TRBV30 and TRBJ2-1 gives the whole variable domain SQTIHQWPATLVQPVGSPLSLECTVEGTSNPNLYWYRQAAGRGLQLLFYSVGIGQISSEVPQNLSASRPQDRQFILSSKKLLLSDSGFYLCAWSVPMGANRNEQFFGPGTRLTVL.

As regards this clone: A read error may account for a junction end that differs from germline. The genes are TRBV7-7 and TRBJ2-2; TRBD2 is a possible D gene (6 bases). CDR3 length: 15 residues. Germline V gene lookup returns CDR1 SSHAT and CDR2 FNYEAQ (reference sequence). The DNA of the CDR3 is TGTGCTAGCAGCCCAGGAGGGACCAACACCGGGGAGCTGTTTTTT. Encoded protein: CASSPGGTNTGELFF.

This clone was recorded at least ten times. The gene calls are TRBV20-1 and TRBJ2-5, with 7 bases fitting TRBD1. V gave up 4 bases and J gave up 0 bases; unmatched junction bases: 14. The CDR3 sequence is 17 residues long. Germline values: CDR1 DFQATT, CDR2 SNEGSKA (reference sequence). The CDR3, as DNA: TGCAGTGCTACAGTAGTTACAGGGGACGGGTACCAAGAGACCCAGTACTTC. It translates to CSATVVTGDGYQETQYF.

In the case of this clone: The CDR3 does not end in the conserved phenylalanine or tryptophan, so this is likely a read error. The chain links TRBV9 to TRBJ2-1; TRBD2 agrees at 10 bases. The CDR3 is 16 residues long. Germline-derived CDR1 and CDR2 are SGDLS and YYNGEE. Trimming cost V 6 bases and J 7 bases; bases outside gene matches: 13. The CDR3 DNA is TGTGCCAGCATCGCACGCCCAGCGGGAGGGCTTAATGAGCAGTTCCTC. Its protein is CASIARPAGGLNEQFL.

This clone was counted many times. The chain couples TRBV19 to TRBJ2-4, with TRBD1 as a possible D gene (5 bases). V dropped 2 bases and J dropped 8 bases, with 13 bases sitting between them. Germline V lookup: CDR1 LNHDA, CDR2 SQIVND (reference sequence). The CDR3 sequence is 14 residues long. The CDR3 nucleotides are TGTGCCAGTAGTATATCCAGGGTAGATGACATTCAGTACTTC. Protein product: CASSISRVDDIQYF.

The chain recombines TRBV15 with TRBJ2-5; unclear D gene. The CDR3 totals 15 residues. The V end was cut by 5 bases, the J end by 9 bases, with 22 bases between. Germline-derived CDR1 and CDR2 are LNHNV and YYDKDF (reference sequence). Here the CDR3 reads CATSSGLSPSDAQYF. The CDR3, as DNA: TGTGCCACCAGCTCAGGTCTCTCCCCTTCCGACGCCCAGTACTTC.

This clone qualifies as medium-sized (0.01 to 0.1%). The chain links TRBV6-1 to TRBJ2-3, with D tentatively TRBD2 (6 bases). Germline V lookup: CDR1 MNHNS, CDR2 SASEGT. The CDR3 length is 14 residues. Trimming took 6 bases from V and 0 from J, leaving 10 bases between them. The CDR3: CASRLAVSTDTQYF. CDR3 in DNA: TGTGCCAGCAGACTAGCAGTAAGCACAGATACGCAGTATTTT.

This clone was observed at least ten times. The chain carries TRBV9 and TRBJ2-1, with a possible D match to TRBD2 (6 bases). V was pared by 4 bases and J by 4 bases, with 18 bases between. CDR1 and CDR2 (germline): SGDLS, YYNGEE. CDR3 size: 16 residues. The CDR3 DNA follows: TGTGCCAGCAGCCCGGGATCCGGGAGTTCTTACAATGAGCAGTTCTTC. Translating gives CASSPGSGSSYNEQFF. The full variable domain, its missing parts supplied by reference TRBV9 and TRBJ2-1, is DSGVTQTPKHLITATGQRVTLRCSPRSGDLSVYWYQQSLDQGLQFLIQYYNGEERAKGNILERFSAQQFPDLHSELNLSSLELGDSALYFCASSPGSGSSYNEQFFGPGTRLTVL.

This clone was detected ten times or more. Being one base from a much bigger clone, this may be a read error. The chain employs TRBV10-2 and TRBJ1-1; possibly TRBD1 for D (6 bases). This CDR3 is 15 amino acids long. Germline lookup yields CDR1 WSHSY and CDR2 SAAADI. The CDR3 DNA reads as TGCGCCAACAGTGAAGGGGGGGCGAGTCTAACTGAAGCTTTCTTT. Residues: CANSEGGASLTEAFF.

This clone has at least ten counts. J is TRBJ2-2 and V is TRBV3-1; D gene uncertain. The germline CDR1 and CDR2 sequences are LGHDT and YNNKEL (reference sequence). This CDR3 is built from 14 residues. V lost 4 bases and J lost 4, with 10 bases in between. CDR3 nucleotides: TGTGCCAGCAGCCTGTCGGGTCCCACCGGGGAGCTGTTTTTT. It yields the protein CASSLSGPTGELFF.

In its sample, this clone was seen many times. A single base separates this from a much larger clone, so it may be a read error. This chain uses TRBV6-1 with TRBJ1-2; TRBD1 might be the D (6 bases). CDR3 length: 11 residues. Germline V gene lookup returns CDR1 MNHNS and CDR2 SASEGT. The DNA for the CDR3 is TGTGCCAGCCGTGAAAGGGGGGGGGGACGCTTC. Its translation: CASRERGGGRF.

CDR3 sequence reads: CASIYRGTSGKQFF. CDR3 bases: TGTGCCAGCATTTATCGCGGGACTAGCGGTAAGCAGTTCTTC. This chain uses TRBV28 with TRBJ2-1; 11 nucleotides match TRBD2. V trimming: 7 bases; J trimming: 11 bases; junction bases outside the gene matches: 10. The length of the CDR3 is 14 residues. The germline V gene encodes CDR1 MDHEN and CDR2 SYDVKM. Full variable domain (remainder filled in from reference TRBV28 and TRBJ2-1): DVKVTQSSRYLVKRTGEKVFLECVQDMDHENMFWYRQDPGLGLRLIYFSYDVKMKEKGDIPEGYSVSREKKERFSLILESASTNQTSMYLCASIYRGTSGKQFFGPGTRLTVL.

By frequency in the sample, this clone is medium-sized. V gene TRBV6-1 combines with J gene TRBJ1-2, with 7 positions matching TRBD1. V shed 8 bases and J 4 bases; nucleotides not matched to a gene: 10. Germline loops: CDR1 MNHNS, CDR2 SASEGT. CDR3 length equals 14 residues. CDR3 DNA: TGTGCCAGCTCCTACGGGGAGGGGGCCTATGGCTACACCTTC. Protein sequence: CASSYGEGAYGYTF.

This clone was recorded at least ten times. The chain recombines TRBV11-2 with TRBJ2-1, with 7 bases that match TRBD1. V gave up 4 bases and J gave up 6 bases; unmatched junction bases: 9. This CDR3 region has 15 residues. Germline CDR1 reads SGHAT; CDR2 reads FQNNGV. The CDR3 is CASSSLTGFINEQFF. For the CDR3, the DNA is TGTGCCAGCAGCTCATTGACAGGGTTTATCAATGAGCAGTTCTTC.

This clone has ten or more counts. Other nucleotide sequences from this sample produce the same CDR3. The gene calls are TRBV29-1 and TRBJ2-5, with D possibly TRBD1 on 6 matching bases. Looked up from germline, CDR1 is SQVTM and CDR2 is ANQGSEA. V lost 4 bases to trimming and J lost 2 bases, with 14 bases between them. The CDR3 has 14 residues. In nucleotides, the CDR3 is TGCAGCGTTGCCTCCGCCAGGGGACAAGAGACCCAGTACTTC. Translating it yields CSVASARGQETQYF.

In its sample, this clone ranks as medium-sized (0.01 to 0.1%). The chain couples TRBV6-1 to TRBJ1-3; D not certain. In germline, CDR1 is MNHNS, CDR2 SASEGT. The CDR3 has 15 residues. Trimming removed 3 bases from V and 0 bases from J, with 9 bases in between. The CDR3 here is CASSDQGYSGNTIYF. In nucleotides, the CDR3 is TGTGCCAGCAGTGATCAAGGTTACTCTGGAAACACCATATATTTT.

Many counts were recorded for this clone. The chain uses TRBV20-1 and TRBJ1-4, with D unresolved. Germline values: CDR1 DFQATT, CDR2 SNEGSKA (reference sequence). The CDR3 is 15 amino acids. V was clipped by 0 bases and J by 4 bases, with 12 bases between them. The CDR3 sequence: CSAREDGLFNEKLFF. For the CDR3, the DNA is TGCAGTGCTAGAGAGGACGGCTTGTTTAATGAAAAACTGTTTTTT.

This clone showed up many times. The chain combines TRBV14 with TRBJ1-1, with no clear D. The germline gives CDR1 SGHDN, CDR2 FVKESK. The length of the CDR3 is 14 residues. The V gene lost 3 bases and the J gene lost 0 bases, with 8 bases spanning the gap. The CDR3 here is CASSQLSLNTEAFF. As DNA, the CDR3 is TGTGCCAGCAGCCAGCTATCTTTGAACACTGAAGCTTTCTTT.